The 18 T cell receptor beta chains listed next were all sequenced from one sample in a study of T-cell reconstitution after alpha-beta-depleted transplantation in children. Unique molecular identifiers were incorporated when the TCRbeta library was constructed. Via MiXCR, TCRdb re-called the PCR reads, giving one row per CDR3 protein. The repertoire holds about 16,000 distinct CDR3 sequences, with 4.5% to 6.5% as singletons. The specimen was PBMCs, collected before TCRalphabeta/CD19-depleted stem cell transplant. These receptors were taken from a boy aged 5-17 years with acute lymphoblastic leukemia, due to receive a stem cell transplant.

By frequency in the sample, this clonotype is medium-sized. This chain uses TRBV10-3 with TRBJ1-2; no firm D call. Between the trimmed V and J ends, which lost 6 bases and 0 bases, there was a span of 17 bases. This CDR3 region has 16 residues. Germline V gene lookup returns CDR1 ENHRY and CDR2 SYGVKD. CDR3 amino acids: CAIRIPGQPSNYGYTF. CDR3 in DNA: TGTGCCATCAGGATCCCCGGCCAACCCTCTAACTATGGCTACACCTTC.

There are many counts of this clonotype. Written as DNA, the CDR3 is TGTGCCAGCAGTTTAGAGGGGCTCCCCTACGAGCAGTACTTC. This codes for CASSLEGLPYEQYF. The chain is built from TRBV28 and TRBJ2-7, with D tentatively TRBD1 or TRBD2 (5 bases each). Germline V gene lookup returns CDR1 MDHEN and CDR2 SYDVKM. V lost 2 bases and J lost 2, with 10 bases in between. The length of the CDR3 is 14 residues.

The sample holds many counts of this clonotype. This chain connects TRBV29-1 to TRBJ1-1; TRBD1 agrees at 8 bases. Germline V lookup: CDR1 SQVTM, CDR2 ANQGSEA. Trimming removed 6 bases from V and 3 bases from J; junction bases left unmatched: 9. The CDR3 is 14 residues long. CDR3 sequence: CSVGQGWADTEAFF. CDR3 coding DNA: TGCAGCGTCGGACAGGGATGGGCCGACACTGAAGCTTTCTTT.

By sample share, this clonotype is medium-sized. The chain uses TRBV12-3 or TRBV12-4 and TRBJ1-5; D is ambiguous. Between the trimmed V and J ends, which lost 5 bases and 0 bases, there was a span of 11 bases. The CDR3 runs 15 residues. The CDR3 nucleotides are TGTGCCAGCAGTCCTGAAGGACTTAGCAATCAGCCCCAGCATTTT. Its translation: CASSPEGLSNQPQHF.

This clonotype was recorded at least ten times. J is TRBJ2-3 and V is TRBV6-4; D uncertain. Per the germline V gene, CDR1 is MRHNA and CDR2 is SNTAGT. There are 15 residues in the CDR3. Trimming stripped 4 bases from V and 2 bases from J, with 13 bases between. CDR3 residues: CASSAAGSPTDTQYF. In DNA form, the CDR3 reads TGTGCCAGCAGTGCAGCAGGCTCACCCACAGATACGCAGTATTTT.

This clonotype was counted many times. This rearrangement joins TRBV11-3 to TRBJ2-5, with no clear D. The CDR3 length is 13 residues. The germline CDR1 and CDR2 sequences are SGHNT and YENEEA. V lost 4 bases to trimming and J lost 1 base, with 7 bases between them. Written as DNA, the CDR3 is TGTGCCAGCAGCTATAGCTCCCAAGAGACCCAGTACTTC. Protein: CASSYSSQETQYF.

This clonotype was detected many times. This CDR3 reads CASSPWNSNQPQHF. For the CDR3, the DNA is TGTGCCAGCAGTCCCTGGAATAGCAATCAGCCCCAGCATTTT. This sequence joins TRBV7-2 and TRBJ1-5; D is unclear. CDR1 is SGHTA, CDR2 FQGNSA, per germline. Between the trimmed V and J ends, which lost 6 bases and 0 bases, there was a span of 9 bases. CDR3 size: 14 residues.

This clonotype was observed at least ten times. This chain connects TRBV20-1 to TRBJ1-2; 7 nucleotides line up with TRBD1. The CDR3 is made up of 16 amino acids. Germline-derived CDR1 and CDR2 are DFQATT and SNEGSKA (reference sequence). V trimming: 1 base; J trimming: 6 bases; junction bases outside the gene matches: 14. The CDR3 sequence: CSARAQDRNPSNGYTF. The CDR3 nucleotides read TGCAGTGCTAGAGCCCAGGACAGGAACCCGTCAAATGGCTACACCTTC.

This clonotype has at least ten counts. The chain joins TRBV5-6 to TRBJ2-3, with TRBD1 matching 7 bases. V was pared by 3 bases and J by 2 bases, with 12 bases of the junction left unmatched. The CDR3 covers 17 residues. CDR1 SGHDT and CDR2 YYEEEE come from the germline V gene. In DNA form, the CDR3 reads TGTGCCAGCAGCTCCGACAGGGTTTGGGGGTACACAGATACGCAGTATTTT. Its protein is CASSSDRVWGYTDTQYF. Combining the CDR3 with reference TRBV5-6 and TRBJ2-3 gives the whole variable domain DAGVTQSPTHLIKTRGQQVTLRCSPKSGHDTVSWYQQALGQGPQFIFQYYEEEERQRGNFPDRFSGHQFPNYSSELNVNALLLGDSALYLCASSSDRVWGYTDTQYFGPGTRLTVL.

This clonotype appeared many times. The genes are TRBV5-1 and TRBJ2-2; no reliable D call. Looked up from germline, CDR1 is SGHRS and CDR2 is YFSETQ. The V and J ends lost 1 base and 1 base respectively, with 11 bases between them. The CDR3 loop spans 16 amino acids. The CDR3 DNA reads as TGCGCCAGCAGCTTGCCGAGAGATTGGAACACCGGGGAGCTGTTTTTT. Its translation: CASSLPRDWNTGELFF.

This clonotype was recorded at least ten times. The genes are TRBV20-1 and TRBJ1-6, with TRBD1 matching over 9 bases. CDR1 and CDR2 from the germline V gene are DFQATT and SNEGSKA (reference sequence). The CDR3 sequence is 14 residues long. Trimming at V came to 3 bases and at J to 7 bases, leaving 4 bases not matched to a gene. DNA of the CDR3: TGCAGTGCTAGTAAGGGACAGGGAAATTCACCCCTCCACTTT. Translated, it gives CSASKGQGNSPLHF.

This clonotype was observed many times. The chain recombines TRBV7-8 with TRBJ2-5; 10 bases agree with TRBD2. The CDR3 totals 16 residues. The J segment lost 1 base and the V segment lost 5 bases, leaving 7 bases of the junction unmatched. Germline V gene sequence: CDR1 SGHVS, CDR2 FQNEAQ. CDR3 nucleotides: TGTGCCAGCAGCCGAAGTAGCGGGGGGATCCAAGAGACCCAGTACTTC. Its translation is CASSRSSGGIQETQYF.

This clonotype showed up many times. V and J are TRBV6-5 and TRBJ2-1; D is perhaps TRBD2 (6 bases). Trimming removed 10 bases from V and 6 bases from J, with 10 bases in between. The germline V gene has CDR1 MNHEY and CDR2 SVGAGI. The CDR3 extends over 11 amino acids. The CDR3 region has the DNA TGTGCCACCCTGGGGGGCAATGAGCAGTTCTTC. It translates to CATLGGNEQFF.

This clonotype showed up many times. The chain is built from TRBV7-2 and TRBJ2-5; D unclear. The ends were cut back, 5 bases at V and 1 base at J, with 8 bases in the middle. This CDR3 contains 13 residues. Germline lookup yields CDR1 SGHTA and CDR2 FQGNSA. The DNA for the CDR3 is TGTGCCAGCAGCCTCCAGGCCCAAGAGACCCAGTACTTC. It translates to CASSLQAQETQYF. Filled out from reference TRBV7-2 and TRBJ2-5, the complete variable domain reads GAGVSQSPSNKVTEKGKDVELRCDPISGHTALYWYRQSLGQGLEFLIYFQGNSAPDKSGLPSDRFSAERTGGSVSTLTIQRTQQEDSAVYLCASSLQAQETQYFGPGTRLLVL.

This clonotype was counted ten times or more. This chain links TRBV28 with TRBJ1-1; TRBD1 might be the D (5 bases). CDR1 is MDHEN and CDR2 is SYDVKM in the germline V gene. Trimming removed 1 base at V and 0 bases at J, with 12 bases between. CDR3 length: 16 residues. The CDR3 bases are TGTGCCAGCAGTTTATTGGGGGTTCCCATGAACACTGAAGCTTTCTTT. This sequence encodes CASSLLGVPMNTEAFF.

This clonotype was seen ten or more times. The chain recombines TRBV9 with TRBJ2-5; D ambiguous. The V gene lost 3 bases and the J gene lost 5 bases, with 11 bases spanning the gap. The germline CDR1 and CDR2 sequences are SGDLS and YYNGEE. This CDR3 has 13 amino acids. CDR3 nucleotides: TGTGCCAGCAGCGAATTGCCCGGGGAGACCCAGTACTTC. Protein sequence: CASSELPGETQYF.

Ten or more counts support this clonotype. The J gene is TRBJ2-2, the V gene TRBV20-1; 10 nucleotides match TRBD2. The V and J ends lost 0 bases and 0 bases, in that order; junction bases with no gene match: 7. Per the germline V gene, CDR1 is DFQATT and CDR2 is SNEGSKA (reference sequence). The CDR3 loop spans 18 amino acids. CDR3 sequence: CSARDPRTSGPNTGELFF. For the CDR3, the DNA is TGCAGTGCTAGAGATCCCCGGACTAGCGGCCCGAACACCGGGGAGCTGTTTTTT.

In its sample, this clonotype was seen many times. This sequence joins TRBV5-6 and TRBJ2-3; D is undetermined. The CDR3 totals 12 residues. Germline lookup yields CDR1 SGHDT and CDR2 YYEEEE. With 0 bases removed from V and 7 bases from J, the gap between germline ends came to 6 bases. DNA for the CDR3: TGTGCCAGCAGCTTGGCGAGATATACGCAGTATTTT. Translating gives CASSLARYTQYF.